This TCR beta chain comes out of a study of early T cells in non-severe SARS-CoV-2 infection. Researchers tagged individual cDNA molecules with unique molecular identifiers. TCRdb re-derived calls from the 5' RACE reads in MiXCR, one entry per CDR3 protein. The sample contains roughly 90,000 distinct CDR3 sequences, around 15% of which appear only once. CDR3 length equals 14 residues. Trimming left V 3 bases short and J 1 base short, with 9 bases between. Germline values: CDR1 MGHRA, CDR2 YSYEKL. A note on this clonotype: The antigen is unknown.

The study's findings and limits: Matching against VDJdb likely underestimated virus-specific expansions, favoring anti-spike CD8.

This clonotype was sampled from an adult who was a healthcare worker with PCR-confirmed SARS-CoV-2 infection or an uninfected control (not recorded which). The chain links TRBV4-1 to TRBJ1-1; D remains unclear. The sample was whole blood. As DNA, the CDR3 is TGCGCCAGCAGCCATCCTCGGGAGAACACTGAAGCTTTCTTT. This codes for CASSHPRENTEAFF.